The entry that follows covers one T cell receptor (beta chain) sequence. Its specificity is unknown. The data stem from a study of T cell responses to AZD1222 COVID-19 vaccine. Whole-study context: Second-dose groups at about 4 or about 12 weeks were pooled.

V shed 5 bases and J shed 4 bases, with 11 bases lying between them. CDR1 is SEHNR and CDR2 is FQNEAQ in the germline V gene (reference sequence). This CDR3 is built from 13 residues. Notes on the study in general: Spike-spanning, vaccine-associated CD4 TCRs were dominant at 160-218 and 743-854. Nearly half of unique spike-specific TCRs reportedly avoided B.1.351 and B.1.1.7 mutated regions.

Repertoires were generated with immunoSEQ multiplex PCR, while TCRdb's copy carries only in-frame clones and drops some. The table shows 100,000 to 120,000 clones, with 70% to 90% occurring only once. The receptor's source is an adult in good health. This chain links TRBV7-9 with TRBJ2-5; a weak D match, TRBD2 (6 bases). Source: peripheral blood, taken on day 0 of AZD1222 vaccination. CDR3 sequence reads: CASSGRLGETQYF. As DNA, the CDR3 is TGTGCCAGCAGCGGAAGACTAGGAGAGACCCAGTACTTC.